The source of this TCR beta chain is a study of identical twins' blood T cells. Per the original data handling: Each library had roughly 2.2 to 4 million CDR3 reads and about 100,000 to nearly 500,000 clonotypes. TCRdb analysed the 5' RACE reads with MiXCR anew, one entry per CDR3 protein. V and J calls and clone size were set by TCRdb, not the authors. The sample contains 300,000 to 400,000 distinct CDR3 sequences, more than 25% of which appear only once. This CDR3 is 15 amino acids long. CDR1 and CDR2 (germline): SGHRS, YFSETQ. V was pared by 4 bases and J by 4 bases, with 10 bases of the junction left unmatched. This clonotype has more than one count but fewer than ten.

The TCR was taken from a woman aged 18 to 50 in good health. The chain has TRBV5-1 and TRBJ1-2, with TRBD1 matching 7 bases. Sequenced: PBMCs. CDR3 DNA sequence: TGCGCCAGCAGCCTCGGGACAGCAATTACCTATGGCTACACCTTC. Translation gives CASSLGTAITYGYTF.